Each of the 4 T cell receptor beta chains below was sequenced from the same sample in a study of T-cell reconstitution after alpha-beta-depleted transplantation in children. Preparation of the TCRbeta library used unique molecular identifiers. TCRdb re-called the PCR reads with MiXCR, one entry per CDR3 protein. The sample records roughly 670,000 distinct CDR3 sequences, roughly 14% being singletons. Material: PBMCs, obtained before TCRalphabeta/CD19-depleted stem cell transplant. Source of these receptors: a girl aged 2-10 years with congenital amegakaryocytic thrombocytopenia, due to receive a stem cell transplant.

This clonotype was seen many times. This chain connects TRBV7-9 to TRBJ2-3; D gene ambiguous. V gave up 5 bases and J gave up 1 base, with 19 bases separating them. The germline gives CDR1 SEHNR, CDR2 FQNEAQ (reference sequence). The CDR3 totals 17 residues. Here the CDR3 DNA reads TGTGCCAGCAGCCGTCCGATTTCCAGTATCCGCACAGATACGCAGTATTTT. Residues: CASSRPISSIRTDTQYF.

This clonotype was seen repeatedly, ten times or more. The rearrangement joins TRBV12-3 or TRBV12-4 to TRBJ2-3, with TRBD2 identical over 7 bases. The CDR3 loop spans 15 amino acids. V dropped 5 bases and J dropped 3; count of bases not matched to a gene: 8. The CDR3 loop reads CASSHGVAGTDTQYF. The DNA of the CDR3 is TGTGCCAGCAGTCACGGTGTAGCGGGTACAGATACGCAGTATTTT.

This clonotype appeared many times. The chain links TRBV27 to TRBJ2-1; 14 nucleotides agree with TRBD2. The V gene's germline CDR1 is MNHEY and CDR2 SMNVEV (reference sequence). V gave up 1 base and J gave up 8 bases; unmatched junction bases: 7. The CDR3 runs to 17 residues. The CDR3 nucleotides are TGTGCCAGCAGTTTATTGGGACTAGCGGGAGAGGTAGATGAGCAGTTCTTC. This encodes CASSLLGLAGEVDEQFF.

There are many counts of this clonotype. The CDR3 protein is CASRAGSFSGANVLTF. CDR3 nucleotide sequence: TGCGCCAGCAGGGCAGGGTCCTTTTCTGGGGCCAACGTCCTGACTTTC. The chain is built from TRBV5-1 and TRBJ2-6; possible D gene TRBD1, 5 bases. Trimming took 5 bases from V and 1 from J, leaving 13 bases between them. The CDR3 covers 16 residues. Germline assignment: CDR1 SGHRS and CDR2 YFSETQ.